Presented here are 4 T cell receptor beta chains from one specimen sequenced in a study of vaccination effects on CD4 cells after COVID-19. TCRdb's table, derived via immunoSEQ multiplex PCR, lists solely in-frame clones and lacks some. This table holds roughly 31,000 clones, around 70% found once. Following culture for about ten days, CD4+ T cells were isolated. These receptors have no identified antigens. The specimen comprised CD4+ T cells from PBMCs cultured without peptide, sampled before COVID-19 vaccination. All receptors come from a human donor who received a COVID-19 vaccine.

This clone was seen a single time. This chain connects TRBV2 to TRBJ1-1; 9 positions match TRBD1. The germline gives CDR1 SNHLY, CDR2 FYNNEI. Trimming took 4 bases from V and 5 from J; bases not matched to a gene: 2. This CDR3 has 13 amino acids. DNA for the CDR3: TGTGCCAGCAGTGGACAGGGGGATACTGAAGCTTTCTTT. It encodes CASSGQGDTEAFF. Full variable domain (rest looked up from reference TRBV2 and TRBJ1-1): EPEVTQTPSHQVTQMGQEVILRCVPISNHLYFYWYRQILGQKVEFLVSFYNNEISEKSEIFDDQFSVERPDGSNFTLKIRSTKLEDSAMYFCASSGQGDTEAFFGQGTRLTVV.

This clone was counted a single time. The V gene is TRBV6-1, the J gene TRBJ1-2; possibly TRBD1 for D (5 bases). Between the trimmed V and J ends, which lost 2 bases and 6 bases, there was a span of 19 bases. Germline V gene data show CDR1 as MNHNS and CDR2 as SASEGT. The CDR3 spans 16 residues. The CDR3 DNA follows: TGTGCCAGCAGTGAAAGCCCCCGACAGCGACTTCATGGCTACACCTTC. Translated, it gives CASSESPRQRLHGYTF.

This clone turned up a few times. This chain uses TRBV9 with TRBJ1-2; D remains ambiguous. This CDR3 comprises 15 residues. V was pared by 0 bases and J by 0 bases, with 9 bases between. CDR1 SGDLS and CDR2 YYNGEE come from the germline V gene. This CDR3 reads CASSVGTGANYGYTF. DNA of the CDR3: TGTGCCAGCAGCGTAGGGACGGGAGCTAACTATGGCTACACCTTC.

The rearrangement uses TRBV6-5 and TRBJ2-2; tentatively, D is TRBD1 (6 bases). The CDR3 is made up of 15 amino acids. V was cut by 8 bases and J by 2 bases, with 15 bases left in between. In germline, CDR1 is MNHEY, CDR2 SVGAGI. Here the CDR3 DNA reads TGTGCCAGCTCGTGGGGGACATTTAACACCGGGGAGCTGTTTTTT. This codes for CASSWGTFNTGELFF.